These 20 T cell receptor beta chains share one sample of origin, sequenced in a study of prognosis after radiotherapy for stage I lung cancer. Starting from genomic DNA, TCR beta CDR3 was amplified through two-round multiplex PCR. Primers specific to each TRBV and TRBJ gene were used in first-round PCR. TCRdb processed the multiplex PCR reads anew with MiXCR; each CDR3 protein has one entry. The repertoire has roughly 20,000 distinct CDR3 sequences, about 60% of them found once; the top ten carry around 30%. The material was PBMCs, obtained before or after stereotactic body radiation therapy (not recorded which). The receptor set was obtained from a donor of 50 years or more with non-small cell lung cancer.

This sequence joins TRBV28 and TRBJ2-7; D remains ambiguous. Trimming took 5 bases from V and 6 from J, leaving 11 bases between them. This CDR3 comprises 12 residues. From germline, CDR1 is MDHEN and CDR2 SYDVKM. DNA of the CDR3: TGTGCCAGCAGTCTGCGACGGAGCGAGCAGTACTTC. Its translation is CASSLRRSEQYF.

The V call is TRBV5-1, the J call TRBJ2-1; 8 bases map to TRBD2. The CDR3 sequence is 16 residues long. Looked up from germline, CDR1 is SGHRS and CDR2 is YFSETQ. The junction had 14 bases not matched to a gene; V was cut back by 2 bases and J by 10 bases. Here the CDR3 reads CASSLAGVQVLWEQFF. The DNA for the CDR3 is TGCGCCAGCAGCTTAGCGGGAGTCCAGGTCCTATGGGAGCAGTTCTTC.

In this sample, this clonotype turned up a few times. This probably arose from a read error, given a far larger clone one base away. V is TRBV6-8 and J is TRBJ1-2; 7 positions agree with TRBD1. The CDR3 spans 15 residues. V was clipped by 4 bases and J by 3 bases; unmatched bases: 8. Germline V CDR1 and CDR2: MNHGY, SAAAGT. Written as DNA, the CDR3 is TGTGCCAGCAGTTCATACGGGACAGCTGACTATGGCTACACCTTC. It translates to CASSSYGTADYGYTF.

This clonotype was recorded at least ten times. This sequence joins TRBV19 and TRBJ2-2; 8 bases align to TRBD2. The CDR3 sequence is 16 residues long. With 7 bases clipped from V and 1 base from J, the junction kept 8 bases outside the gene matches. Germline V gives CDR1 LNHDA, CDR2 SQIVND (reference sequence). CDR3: CASTNRAGGNTGELFF. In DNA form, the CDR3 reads TGTGCCAGTACAAATCGGGCGGGGGGGAACACCGGGGAGCTGTTTTTT.

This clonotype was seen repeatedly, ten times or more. The CDR3 nucleotides are TGCAGTGCCGGTGCTACAGGGTTCTCGGGCTACACCTTC. This translates into CSAGATGFSGYTF. This rearrangement joins TRBV20-1 to TRBJ1-2; a possible D gene is TRBD1 (6 bases). This CDR3 comprises 13 residues. CDR1 and CDR2 (germline): DFQATT, SNEGSKA (reference sequence). V lost 6 bases, J lost 8 bases, and 19 bases lay in between.

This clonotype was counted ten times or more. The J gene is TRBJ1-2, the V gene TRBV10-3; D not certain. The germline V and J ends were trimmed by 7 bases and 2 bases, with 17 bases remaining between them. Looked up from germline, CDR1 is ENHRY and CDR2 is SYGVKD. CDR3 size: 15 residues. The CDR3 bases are TGTGCCATCACCGCCGATGTGGCAGCGAACTATGGCTACACCTTC. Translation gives CAITADVAANYGYTF.

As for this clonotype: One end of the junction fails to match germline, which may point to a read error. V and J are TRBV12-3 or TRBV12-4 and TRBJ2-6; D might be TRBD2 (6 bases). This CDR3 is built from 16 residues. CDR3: CASSGGATSGANVLTF. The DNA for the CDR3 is TGTGCCAGCAGTGGCGGGGCAACCTCTGGGGCCAACGTACTGACTTTC.

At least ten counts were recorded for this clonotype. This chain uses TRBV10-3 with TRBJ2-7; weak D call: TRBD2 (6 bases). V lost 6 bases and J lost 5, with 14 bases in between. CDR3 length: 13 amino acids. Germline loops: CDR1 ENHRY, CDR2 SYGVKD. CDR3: CAIREGAGNEQYF. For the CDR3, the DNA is TGTGCCATCAGAGAGGGAGCGGGCAACGAGCAGTACTTC.

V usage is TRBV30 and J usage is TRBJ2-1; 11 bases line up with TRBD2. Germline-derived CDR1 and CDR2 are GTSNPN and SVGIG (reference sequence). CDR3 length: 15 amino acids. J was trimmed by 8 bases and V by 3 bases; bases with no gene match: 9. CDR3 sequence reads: CAWRHSLAGVYEQFF. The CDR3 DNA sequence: TGTGCCTGGAGGCATTCACTAGCGGGAGTCTATGAGCAGTTCTTC.

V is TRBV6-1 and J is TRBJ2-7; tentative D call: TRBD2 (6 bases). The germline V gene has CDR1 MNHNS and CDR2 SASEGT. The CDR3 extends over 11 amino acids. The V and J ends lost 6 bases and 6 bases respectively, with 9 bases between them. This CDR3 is CASSRESEQYF. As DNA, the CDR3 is TGTGCCAGCAGCCGGGAGAGCGAGCAGTACTTC.

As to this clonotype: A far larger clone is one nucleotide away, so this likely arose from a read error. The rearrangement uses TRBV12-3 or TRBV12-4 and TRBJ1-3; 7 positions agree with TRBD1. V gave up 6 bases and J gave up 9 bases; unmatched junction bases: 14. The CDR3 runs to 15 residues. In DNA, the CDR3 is TGTGCCAGCAGAGAAGCGACTGGTCAGGGGGGCACCATATATTTT. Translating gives CASREATGQGGTIYF.

In DNA, the CDR3 is TGCGCCAGCAGCCCGGGGACAGGGGGGAACGAGCAGTACTTC. Amino acids: CASSPGTGGNEQYF. V is TRBV5-1 and J is TRBJ2-7, with 11 bases that match TRBD1. With V trimmed by 4 bases and J by 5 bases, 5 bases remained unmatched. Germline loops: CDR1 SGHRS, CDR2 YFSETQ. The length of the CDR3 is 14 residues.

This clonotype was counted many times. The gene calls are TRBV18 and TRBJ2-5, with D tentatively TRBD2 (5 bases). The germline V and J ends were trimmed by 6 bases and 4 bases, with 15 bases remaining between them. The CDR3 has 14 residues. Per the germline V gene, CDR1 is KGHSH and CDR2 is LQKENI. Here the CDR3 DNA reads TGTGCCAGCTCCCCGCGAGCCGGGGTAGAGACCCAGTACTTC. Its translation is CASSPRAGVETQYF.

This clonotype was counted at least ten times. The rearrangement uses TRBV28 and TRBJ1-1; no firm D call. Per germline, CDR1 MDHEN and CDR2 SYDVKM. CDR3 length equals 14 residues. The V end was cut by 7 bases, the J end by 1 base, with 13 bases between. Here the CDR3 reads CASKAGISNTEAFF. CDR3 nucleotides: TGTGCCAGCAAAGCCGGGATTTCGAACACTGAAGCTTTCTTT.

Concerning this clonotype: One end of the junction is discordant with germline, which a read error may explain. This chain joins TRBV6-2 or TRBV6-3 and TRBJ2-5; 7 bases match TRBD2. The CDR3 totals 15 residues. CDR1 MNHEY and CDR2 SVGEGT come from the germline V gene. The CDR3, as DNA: TGTGCCAGTAGTTACAGAGCGGGACGGGAAAAGACCCAGTACTTC. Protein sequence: CASSYRAGREKTQYF.

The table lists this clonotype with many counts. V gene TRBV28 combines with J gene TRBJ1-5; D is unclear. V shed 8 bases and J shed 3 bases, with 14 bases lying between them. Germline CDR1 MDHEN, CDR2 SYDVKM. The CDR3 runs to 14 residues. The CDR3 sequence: CASHKGRFNQPQHF. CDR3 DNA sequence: TGTGCCAGCCACAAAGGACGGTTCAATCAGCCCCAGCATTTT.

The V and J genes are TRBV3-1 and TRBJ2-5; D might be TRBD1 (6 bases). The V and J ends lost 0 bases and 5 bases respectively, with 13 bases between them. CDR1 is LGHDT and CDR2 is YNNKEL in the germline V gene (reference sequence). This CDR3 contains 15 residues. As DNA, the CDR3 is TGTGCCAGCAGCCAAGATCCAGGGGCGGACGAGACCCAGTACTTC. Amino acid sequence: CASSQDPGADETQYF.

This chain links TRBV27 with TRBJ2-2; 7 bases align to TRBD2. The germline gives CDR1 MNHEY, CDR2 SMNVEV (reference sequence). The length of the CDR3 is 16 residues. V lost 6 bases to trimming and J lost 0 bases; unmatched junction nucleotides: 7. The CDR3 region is CASRPLAWSNTGELFF. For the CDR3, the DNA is TGTGCCAGCAGGCCACTAGCGTGGTCGAACACCGGGGAGCTGTTTTTT.

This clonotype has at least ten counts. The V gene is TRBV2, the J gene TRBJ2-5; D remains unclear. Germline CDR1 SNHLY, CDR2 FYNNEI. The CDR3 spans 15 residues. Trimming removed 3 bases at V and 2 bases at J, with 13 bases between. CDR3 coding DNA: TGTGCCAGCAGTGAGCGCCAGGTCAATCAAGAGACCCAGTACTTC. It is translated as CASSERQVNQETQYF.

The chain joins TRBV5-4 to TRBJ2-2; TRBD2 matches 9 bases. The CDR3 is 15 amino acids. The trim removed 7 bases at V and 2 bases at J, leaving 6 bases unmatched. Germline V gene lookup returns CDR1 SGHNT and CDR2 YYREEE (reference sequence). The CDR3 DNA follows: TGTGCCAGCGTGCGGGGGGGGCCTAACACCGGGGAGCTGTTTTTT. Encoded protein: CASVRGGPNTGELFF.